The 30 T cell receptor beta chains in this list originate from one sample, sequenced in a study of CD8+CD57+ T cells in acquired aplastic anemia. Genomic DNA, the template, was used for profiling of the TCR beta VDJ and CDR3. TCRdb itself ran the reads through MiXCR, one entry per CDR3 protein. The table shows 75,000 to 80,000 distinct CDR3 sequences, with 60% to 75% occurring only once. In patients chosen for sequencing, flow cytometry had shown CD8+CD57+ cell expansion. Sequencing used sorted CD4+, CD8+, or CD8+CD57+ T cells (not recorded which) from PBMCs. The source of these receptors is a human donor with aplastic anemia.

The chain has TRBV29-1 and TRBJ1-1; D remains unclear. The CDR3 has 11 residues. Trimming shortened V by 5 bases and J by 3 bases, and 7 bases separated the two germline ends. From germline, CDR1 is SQVTM and CDR2 ANQGSEA. The CDR3 loop reads CSVPRDTEAFF. The CDR3 DNA sequence: TGCAGCGTTCCGCGGGACACTGAAGCTTTCTTT.

This clonotype occurred a few times. V gene TRBV2 combines with J gene TRBJ1-5; unclear D gene. This CDR3 region has 14 residues. The germline V and J ends were trimmed by 6 bases and 1 base, with 10 bases remaining between them. Germline V gives CDR1 SNHLY, CDR2 FYNNEI. The chain's CDR3 is CASSLGPSNQPQHF. The CDR3 DNA follows: TGTGCCAGCAGCCTTGGACCCAGCAATCAGCCCCAGCATTTT.

CDR3 bases: TGTGCCAGCAGCAAAAACGACAATGAGCAGTTCTTC. Its protein product is CASSKNDNEQFF. The rearrangement uses TRBV7-2 and TRBJ2-1; unclear D gene. The V gene lost 5 bases and the J gene lost 5 bases, with 7 bases spanning the gap. The CDR3 is made up of 12 amino acids. Germline V gives CDR1 SGHTA, CDR2 FQGNSA.

CDR3 coding DNA: TGTGCCAGCAGCCTACGGACAGGGGGCTCATCAGATACGCAGTATTTT. Translation: CASSLRTGGSSDTQYF. The chain joins TRBV9 to TRBJ2-3; TRBD1 matches at 11 bases. The V gene end was trimmed by 4 bases and the J gene end by 4 bases; junction bases not matched to a gene: 8. The CDR3 has 16 residues. Germline values: CDR1 SGDLS, CDR2 YYNGEE.

V gene TRBV9 combines with J gene TRBJ1-6; D remains unclear. The germline gives CDR1 SGDLS, CDR2 YYNGEE. The CDR3 length is 18 residues. Trimming pared 3 bases from V and 9 bases from J, leaving 25 bases between. The CDR3 reads CASSAKVSVGGRISPLHF. In nucleotides, the CDR3 is TGTGCCAGCAGCGCGAAGGTATCCGTCGGCGGAAGGATTTCACCCCTCCACTTT. The whole variable domain, remainder taken from reference TRBV9 and TRBJ1-6, is DSGVTQTPKHLITATGQRVTLRCSPRSGDLSVYWYQQSLDQGLQFLIQYYNGEERAKGNILERFSAQQFPDLHSELNLSSLELGDSALYFCASSAKVSVGGRISPLHFGNGTRLTVT.

A few counts support this clonotype. The chain has TRBV20-1 and TRBJ1-6; no reliable D call. CDR3 length equals 13 residues. V was pared by 2 bases and J by 7 bases, with 9 bases between. In germline, CDR1 is DFQATT, CDR2 SNEGSKA (reference sequence). CDR3 amino acids: CSARPVQNSPLHF. The CDR3 nucleotides are TGCAGTGCTAGACCGGTACAGAATTCACCCCTCCACTTT.

There are a few counts of this clonotype. The gene calls are TRBV7-9 and TRBJ2-7; 8 nucleotides match TRBD2. V was pared by 5 bases and J by 3 bases, with 3 bases of the junction left unmatched. The CDR3 totals 13 residues. Germline loops: CDR1 SEHNR, CDR2 FQNEAQ (reference sequence). DNA for the CDR3: TGTGCCAGCAGCGGGACTAGTGGCTACGAGCAGTACTTC. Encoded protein: CASSGTSGYEQYF.

The rearrangement uses TRBV7-9 and TRBJ2-5; 11 bases line up with TRBD2. J lost 4 bases, V lost 2 bases, and 3 bases had no gene match. The CDR3 has 15 residues. The V gene's germline CDR1 is SEHNR and CDR2 FQNEAQ (reference sequence). CDR3: CASSLPLAGGETQYF. The CDR3 DNA sequence: TGTGCCAGCAGCTTACCGCTAGCGGGAGGAGAGACCCAGTACTTC.

The chain is built from TRBV7-2 and TRBJ1-6; 10 bases match TRBD1. Germline lookup yields CDR1 SGHTA and CDR2 FQGNSA. V lost 5 bases, J lost 7 bases, and 5 bases stayed unmatched. This CDR3 comprises 15 residues. CDR3 protein: CASSPTGGSNSPLHF. CDR3 bases: TGTGCCAGCAGCCCGACAGGGGGCTCGAATTCACCCCTCCACTTT.

This sequence joins TRBV11-1 and TRBJ2-7; no reliable D call. The CDR3 is 17 residues long. The germline V gene has CDR1 SGHAT and CDR2 FQDESV (reference sequence). V was shortened by 0 bases and J by 2 bases, with 17 bases between the two germline ends. CDR3 loop: CASSLAPVGNTAYEQYF. The CDR3, as DNA: TGTGCCAGCAGCTTAGCTCCGGTAGGGAATACCGCCTACGAGCAGTACTTC.

The rearrangement uses TRBV15 and TRBJ1-3, with a possible D match to TRBD1 (5 bases). The length of the CDR3 is 15 residues. The ends were cut back, 0 bases at V and 4 bases at J, with 10 bases in the middle. In germline, CDR1 is LNHNV, CDR2 YYDKDF (reference sequence). The CDR3 DNA reads TGTGCCACCAGCAGAGATGGGGCAGGGGGAAACACCATATATTTT. It encodes CATSRDGAGGNTIYF.

The chain combines TRBV20-1 with TRBJ1-2; D is possibly TRBD1 (6 bases). Germline lookup yields CDR1 DFQATT and CDR2 SNEGSKA (reference sequence). The CDR3 is 15 residues long. The V gene lost 1 base and the J gene lost 1 base, with 13 bases spanning the gap. CDR3 in amino acids: CSARVWTALNYGYTF. The CDR3, as DNA: TGCAGTGCTAGAGTCTGGACAGCCCTTAACTATGGCTACACCTTC.

The chain carries TRBV7-9 and TRBJ2-5; maybe TRBD1 (6 bases). Between the trimmed V and J ends, which lost 4 bases and 0 bases, there was a span of 9 bases. The germline V gene has CDR1 SEHNR and CDR2 FQNEAQ (reference sequence). The CDR3 loop spans 14 amino acids. The CDR3 spells CASSSPGDQETQYF. In DNA form, the CDR3 reads TGTGCCAGCAGCTCGCCAGGGGACCAAGAGACCCAGTACTTC.

In its sample, this clonotype was seen many times. The rearrangement joins TRBV20-1 to TRBJ2-1; TRBD1 matches at 8 bases. V trimming: 1 base; J trimming: 5 bases; junction bases outside the gene matches: 10. Germline V gene sequence: CDR1 DFQATT, CDR2 SNEGSKA (reference sequence). The CDR3 consists of 16 residues. For the CDR3, the DNA is TGCAGTGCTAGAGCCCCGGACAGGGTGGCCCACAATGAGCAGTTCTTC. This gives the protein CSARAPDRVAHNEQFF.

This clonotype was counted a few times. The chain has TRBV7-8 and TRBJ1-6; 7 bases are shared with TRBD1. The CDR3 contains 15 residues. Trimming removed 5 bases from V and 10 bases from J; junction bases left unmatched: 11. Germline V CDR1 and CDR2: SGHVS, FQNEAQ. CDR3 region: CASSNRDSIESPLHF. CDR3 nucleotides: TGTGCCAGCAGCAACCGGGACAGTATAGAGTCACCCCTCCACTTT.

The rearrangement uses TRBV7-2 and TRBJ2-7; the match to TRBD2 covers 11 bases. This CDR3 is built from 15 residues. From germline, CDR1 is SGHTA and CDR2 FQGNSA. Trimming took 4 bases from V and 2 from J; bases not matched to a gene: 4. The CDR3 region is CASSSGLAVPYEQYF. The CDR3 nucleotides read TGTGCCAGCAGCTCGGGACTAGCGGTCCCCTACGAGCAGTACTTC.

In this sample, this clonotype turned up many times. The chain uses TRBV9 and TRBJ1-2, with D uncertain. V lost 3 bases to trimming and J lost 7 bases, with 10 bases between them. CDR1 and CDR2 from the germline V gene are SGDLS and YYNGEE. The CDR3 contains 12 residues. CDR3 nucleotide sequence: TGTGCCAGCAGCGAGACGGGGTTTGGCTACACCTTC. It encodes CASSETGFGYTF.

This clonotype has just a few counts. This sequence joins TRBV24-1 and TRBJ2-5; possibly TRBD2 for D (5 bases). Looked up from germline, CDR1 is KGHDR and CDR2 is SFDVKD. The V and J ends lost 6 bases and 5 bases respectively, with 12 bases between them. This CDR3 has 13 amino acids. CDR3 loop: CATSSTSWETQYF. The CDR3 DNA reads TGTGCCACCAGTTCAACTAGTTGGGAGACCCAGTACTTC.

This clonotype was recorded a few times. The chain uses TRBV15 and TRBJ2-7; no firm D call. CDR3 length equals 13 residues. Trimming shortened V by 1 base and J by 0 bases, and 4 bases separated the two germline ends. Per the germline V gene, CDR1 is LNHNV and CDR2 is YYDKDF (reference sequence). The CDR3 DNA follows: TGTGCCACCAGCAGAGCCTCCTCCTACGAGCAGTACTTC. The encoded protein is CATSRASSYEQYF.

Regarding this clonotype: A junction boundary mismatches the germline segment, possibly from a read error. The gene calls are TRBV2 and TRBJ2-1; D is undetermined. This CDR3 is built from 11 residues. The V gene's germline CDR1 is SNHLY and CDR2 FYNNEI. CDR3 protein: CASSRYSEQFF. DNA of the CDR3: TGTGCCAGCAGCCGATACAGTGAGCAGTTCTTC.

V is TRBV11-2 and J is TRBJ2-3, with D perhaps matching TRBD2 (7 bases). The ends were cut back, 5 bases at V and 6 bases at J, with 15 bases in the middle. CDR3 length: 14 residues. Germline V CDR1 and CDR2: SGHAT, FQNNGV. This CDR3 is CASSPEGGTDTQYF. In DNA form, the CDR3 reads TGTGCCAGCAGCCCCGAGGGGGGGACCGATACGCAGTATTTT.

This clonotype was seen only once. V usage is TRBV7-9 and J usage is TRBJ1-1, with D possibly TRBD1 on 6 matching bases. Germline V gene lookup returns CDR1 SEHNR and CDR2 FQNEAQ (reference sequence). The V and J ends lost 4 bases and 1 base respectively, with 10 bases between them. The CDR3 covers 14 residues. CDR3 residues: CASSSSQGNTEAFF. The DNA of the CDR3 is TGTGCCAGCAGCTCCTCACAGGGGAACACTGAAGCTTTCTTT.

The V call is TRBV25-1, the J call TRBJ2-1, with no clear D. Germline CDR1 is MGHDK and CDR2 is SYGVNS. The CDR3 runs 13 residues. V was cut by 6 bases and J by 4 bases, with 10 bases left in between. CDR3 DNA sequence: TGTGCCAGCAGAAGAGCGAATTACAATGAGCAGTTCTTC. Its protein product is CASRRANYNEQFF.

This clonotype was counted at least ten times. The chain couples TRBV7-9 to TRBJ2-7; D not certain. Germline CDR1 SEHNR, CDR2 FQNEAQ (reference sequence). Trimming took 0 bases from V and 3 from J, leaving 6 bases between them. The CDR3 spans 13 residues. The CDR3 region has the DNA TGTGCCAGCAGCTTAGCGCAGTTCTACGAGCAGTACTTC. Residues: CASSLAQFYEQYF.

This clonotype has a handful of counts. This sequence joins TRBV2 and TRBJ1-1; D is unresolved. The V gene lost 0 bases and the J gene lost 8 bases, with 7 bases spanning the gap. The V gene's germline CDR1 is SNHLY and CDR2 FYNNEI. This CDR3 has 12 residues. The CDR3 here is CASSEAQGEAFF. CDR3 in DNA: TGTGCCAGCAGTGAAGCTCAAGGAGAAGCTTTCTTT.

The rearrangement uses TRBV12-3 or TRBV12-4 and TRBJ1-3; no clear D. Trimming removed 2 bases at V and 0 bases at J, with 8 bases between. This CDR3 region has 15 residues. The CDR3 region has the DNA TGTGCCAGCAGTTTACGTCAGGACTCTGGAAACACCATATATTTT. The encoded protein is CASSLRQDSGNTIYF.

This clonotype was detected ten times or more. The chain uses TRBV12-3 or TRBV12-4 and TRBJ1-1; D uncertain. Trimming took off 7 bases at V and 7 bases at J, with 19 bases between the two ends. The CDR3 spans 14 residues. The CDR3 loop reads CASIRGQGQDEAFF. The CDR3 DNA sequence: TGTGCCAGCATTCGGGGTCAAGGGCAGGATGAAGCTTTCTTT.

A note on this clonotype: The junction differs from germline at one of its ends, possibly a read error. The genes are TRBV20-1 and TRBJ1-1; TRBD1 might be the D (6 bases). CDR3 length equals 10 residues. Germline V gene data show CDR1 as DFQATT and CDR2 as SNEGSKA (reference sequence). The CDR3 reads CSAKGGGLLF. In DNA, the CDR3 is TGCAGTGCGAAGGGCGGGGGGCTCCTCTTT.

This clonotype has only a few counts. The V and J genes are TRBV30 and TRBJ1-1; 8 bases align to TRBD1. The CDR3 totals 14 residues. Germline V gives CDR1 GTSNPN, CDR2 SVGIG (reference sequence). J lost 4 bases, V lost 5 bases, and 9 bases had no gene match. CDR3 region: CAWGTGRGLTEAFF. The CDR3 DNA follows: TGTGCCTGGGGGACAGGAAGGGGGCTCACTGAAGCTTTCTTT.

The chain couples TRBV14 to TRBJ1-6; unclear D gene. CDR1 and CDR2 (germline): SGHDN, FVKESK. The CDR3 consists of 14 residues. Trimming shortened V by 4 bases and J by 9 bases, and 13 bases separated the two germline ends. The DNA for the CDR3 is TGTGCCAGCAGCCCTACTGAAAGGGTTTCACCCCTCCACTTT. It is translated as CASSPTERVSPLHF.